Below are 9 T cell receptor beta chains sequenced from a single sample in a study of post-analysis software for immune sequencing data. The TCR beta cDNA libraries contained unique molecular identifiers. TCRdb processed the PCR reads anew with MiXCR; each CDR3 protein has one entry. The repertoire includes some 700,000 distinct CDR3 sequences, 55% to 60% of them detected once, and roughly 12% sits in the top ten. Their target antigens are unknown. General study points: In patients, TRBV5-6, TRBV5-1 and TRBV20-1 belonged to five or six TRBV segments found more frequently than in controls.

Sequenced input: blood. The source of these receptors is a girl aged 2-10 years with multiple sclerosis.

The chain is built from TRBV20-1 and TRBJ1-2; 9 bases align to TRBD1. The CDR3 consists of 13 residues. V was clipped by 7 bases and J by 4 bases; unmatched bases: 7. Germline loops: CDR1 DFQATT, CDR2 SNEGSKA (reference sequence). CDR3 coding DNA: TGCAGTGTTGCCGGGACAGGGCTCTATGGCTACACCTTC. Its protein product is CSVAGTGLYGYTF.

The chain uses TRBV5-6 and TRBJ2-7; the D is unclear. Germline V CDR1 and CDR2: SGHDT, YYEEEE. The length of the CDR3 is 13 residues. Trimming cost V 4 bases and J 3 bases, with 11 bases left between them. The CDR3 spells CASSPYVDYEQYF. The CDR3 DNA reads TGTGCCAGCAGCCCCTATGTGGACTACGAGCAGTACTTC. The variable domain in full, completed from reference TRBV5-6 and TRBJ2-7, reads DAGVTQSPTHLIKTRGQQVTLRCSPKSGHDTVSWYQQALGQGPQFIFQYYEEEERQRGNFPDRFSGHQFPNYSSELNVNALLLGDSALYLCASSPYVDYEQYFGPGTRLTVT.

The genes are TRBV15 and TRBJ2-3; TRBD2 agrees at 10 bases. This CDR3 contains 16 residues. V trimming: 2 bases; J trimming: 4 bases; junction bases outside the gene matches: 6. Germline V gives CDR1 LNHNV, CDR2 YYDKDF (reference sequence). The chain's CDR3 is CATSRFLAGVSDTQYF. For the CDR3, the DNA is TGTGCCACCAGCAGATTCCTAGCGGGAGTCTCAGATACGCAGTATTTT.

This clonotype was seen just once. CDR3 coding DNA: TGTGCCAGCAGCCGACGACGCGCCAACCCCCTGAACAATGAGCAGTTCTTC. It yields the protein CASSRRRANPLNNEQFF. The rearrangement uses TRBV7-2 and TRBJ2-1; D remains ambiguous. CDR3 length: 17 residues. CDR1 and CDR2 (germline): SGHTA, FQGNSA. Trimming took 5 bases from V and 5 from J, leaving 22 bases between them.

This clonotype was picked up a small number of times. This rearrangement joins TRBV20-1 to TRBJ2-5; 7 bases match TRBD2. Unmatched junction bases numbered 14, after V lost 6 bases and J lost 4 bases. Germline-derived CDR1 and CDR2 are DFQATT and SNEGSKA (reference sequence). The CDR3 spans 15 residues. CDR3 loop: CSAQRAGRTGETQYF. The CDR3 nucleotides are TGCAGTGCACAGAGAGCGGGAAGGACTGGAGAGACCCAGTACTTC.

The V and J genes are TRBV20-1 and TRBJ2-3; TRBD2 is a possible D gene (6 bases). Trimming shortened V by 0 bases and J by 2 bases, and 12 bases separated the two germline ends. CDR3 size: 15 residues. Germline V gene lookup returns CDR1 DFQATT and CDR2 SNEGSKA (reference sequence). The CDR3 sequence is CSAREGSGFTDTQYF. CDR3 nucleotide sequence: TGCAGTGCTAGAGAGGGTAGCGGTTTCACAGATACGCAGTATTTT.

V gene TRBV4-2 combines with J gene TRBJ2-3, with TRBD2 matching 15 bases. The germline V gene has CDR1 LGHNA and CDR2 YNFKEQ. The CDR3 runs to 20 residues. Trimming removed 3 bases from V and 2 bases from J; junction bases left unmatched: 12. The CDR3 coding sequence is TGTGCCAGCAGCCACGCGGGACTAGCGGGGGGCCCAGAAGACACAGATACGCAGTATTTT. This translates into CASSHAGLAGGPEDTDTQYF.

The gene calls are TRBV7-9 and TRBJ1-2; the match to TRBD1 covers 10 bases. Germline lookup yields CDR1 SEHNR and CDR2 FQNEAQ (reference sequence). CDR3 size: 17 residues. V gave up 2 bases and J gave up 2 bases; unmatched junction bases: 8. This CDR3 is CASSLLDRGYSNYGYTF. Written as DNA, the CDR3 is TGTGCCAGCAGCTTACTGGACAGGGGGTACTCCAACTATGGCTACACCTTC. Full variable domain (rest looked up from reference TRBV7-9 and TRBJ1-2): DTGVSQNPRHKITKRGQNVTFRCDPISEHNRLYWYRQTLGQGPEFLTYFQNEAQLEKSRLLSDRFSAERPKGSFSTLEIQRTEQGDSAMYLCASSLLDRGYSNYGYTFGSGTRLTVV.

V usage is TRBV7-2 and J usage is TRBJ2-3; no definite D call. The CDR3 totals 17 residues. With 0 bases removed from V and 4 bases from J, the gap between germline ends came to 17 bases. Germline CDR1 SGHTA, CDR2 FQGNSA. CDR3 nucleotide sequence: TGTGCCAGCAGCTTAGCCTTCAGGAAGGATCCGTCAGATACGCAGTATTTT. The encoded protein is CASSLAFRKDPSDTQYF.